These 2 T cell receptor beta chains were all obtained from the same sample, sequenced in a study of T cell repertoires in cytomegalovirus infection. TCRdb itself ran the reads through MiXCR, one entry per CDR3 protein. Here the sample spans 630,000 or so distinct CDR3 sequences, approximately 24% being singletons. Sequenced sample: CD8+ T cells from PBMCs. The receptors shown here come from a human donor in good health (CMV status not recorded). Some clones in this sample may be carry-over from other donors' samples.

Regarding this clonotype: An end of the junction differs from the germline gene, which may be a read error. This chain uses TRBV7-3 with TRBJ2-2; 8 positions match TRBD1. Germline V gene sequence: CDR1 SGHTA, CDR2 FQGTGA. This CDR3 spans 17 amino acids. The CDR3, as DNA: TGTACCAGCAGCTTTAGGACAGGGACAGTGAACACCGGGGAGCTGTTTTTT. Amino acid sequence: CTSSFRTGTVNTGELFF.

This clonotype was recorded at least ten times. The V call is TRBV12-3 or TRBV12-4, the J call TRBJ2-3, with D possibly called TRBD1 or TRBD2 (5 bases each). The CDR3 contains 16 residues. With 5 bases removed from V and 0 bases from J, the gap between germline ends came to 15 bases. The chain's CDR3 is CASSRRDLESTDTQYF. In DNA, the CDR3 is TGTGCCAGCAGTCGCCGGGACCTCGAGAGCACAGATACGCAGTATTTT.